This is a list of T cell receptor beta chains from one sample in a study of OX40 agonist ivuxolimab in advanced cancers. Assay used: immunoSEQ multiplex PCR; TCRdb lists only in-frame clones, some missing. The table includes 70,000 to 95,000 clones, around 80% detected once. The material was CD4+ or CD8+ T cells sorted from blood, obtained in a trial of the OX40 agonist ivuxolimab. Receptors originate from an adult with an advanced solid tumor such as melanoma, head and neck, liver or kidney cancer. CDR3s include the opening cysteine and the closing phenylalanine or tryptophan. Each record gives: V gene, clone size, J gene, D gene, CDR3 DNA, CDR3 protein. The D gene is left open where the match is weak. Size tells how often a clone was seen (once, few, many) or the class of an expanded clone, and some rows leave it out.

TRBV10-3	NA	TRBJ2-3	NA	TGTGCCATCAGTTTATCCGGGGCCAGTAGCACAGATACGCAGTATTTT	CAISLSGASSTDTQYF
TRBV9	NA	TRBJ1-6	NA	TGTGCCAGCAGCGTCGAATATAATTCACCCCTCCACTTT	CASSVEYNSPLHF
TRBV14	NA	TRBJ1-1	NA	TGTGCCAGCAGCCAACACATGAACACTGAAGCTTTCTTT	CASSQHMNTEAFF
TRBV27	NA	TRBJ2-7	NA	TGTGCCAGCAGTTTAAGGCAGCCCCCTCGGGGGAGCTCCTACGAGCAGTACTTC	CASSLRQPPRGSSYEQYF
TRBV29-1	NA	TRBJ2-5	NA	TGCAGCGTTGCTGCCGAAGGAGAGACCCAGTACTTC	CSVAAEGETQYF
TRBV28	NA	TRBJ2-5	TRBD1	TGTGCCAGCAGTTTTATCTCATACGATCGACAGGGGAGAGAGACCCAGTACTTC	CASSFISYDRQGRETQYF
TRBV6-1	NA	TRBJ1-2	NA	TGTGCCAGCAGTGTGGCAGTCGAGTATGGCTACACCTTC	CASSVAVEYGYTF
TRBV10-1	NA	TRBJ2-2	NA	TGCGCCAGCAGTGACCAAGCAGGGAGCGCCGGGGAGCTGTTTTTT	CASSDQAGSAGELFF
TRBV5-8	NA	TRBJ1-2	NA	TGTGCCAGCAGCTTGGGGAGTTTCTATGGCTACACCTTC	CASSLGSFYGYTF
TRBV6-5	many	TRBJ2-1	TRBD2	TGTGCCAGCAGGCGGGGGGGCTCCTACAATGAGCAGTTCTTC	CASRRGGSYNEQFF
TRBV4-2	NA	TRBJ2-7	TRBD1	TGTGCCAGCAGCCAACCGGGACAGACGGCTGAGGAGCAGTACTTC	CASSQPGQTAEEQYF
TRBV7-2	NA	TRBJ2-1	NA	TGTGCCAGCAGCTTAGCTCGGGTAGTAGGCTACAATGAGCAGTTCTTC	CASSLARVVGYNEQFF
TRBV6-5	NA	TRBJ1-5	NA	TGTGCCAGCAGCCAGTACGGAAAAAACCAGCCCCAGCATTTT	CASSQYGKNQPQHF
TRBV18	NA	TRBJ1-2	NA	TGTGCCAGCTCACCGTCACAGGGCGGCTATGGCTACACCTTC	CASSPSQGGYGYTF
TRBV28	NA	TRBJ1-2	TRBD1	TGTGCCAGCAGATTCCCATGGGACAGGGGGACTGGCTACACCTTC	CASRFPWDRGTGYTF
TRBV5-4	NA	TRBJ2-3	TRBD2	TGTGCCAGCAGCCCCCCCCTAGCGGGGGGGGCGCCGACGGGCACAGATACGCAGTATTTT	CASSPPLAGGAPTGTDTQYF
TRBV5-6	NA	TRBJ1-5	TRBD1	TGTGCCAGCAGCGGGATGACAGGGGGTAATCAGCCCCAGCATTTT	CASSGMTGGNQPQHF
TRBV19	NA	TRBJ1-6	NA	TGTGCCAGTAGTTTTTCGTCATATGGGACCGACTTAAGGAATTCACCCCTCCACTTT	CASSFSSYGTDLRNSPLHF
TRBV6-6	NA	TRBJ1-6	NA	TGTGCCAGCACGTCGAGGGGGGGGTCACCCCTCCACTTT	CASTSRGGSPLHF
TRBV7-2	NA	TRBJ1-3	NA	TGTGCCAGCAGCTTAGATCGAGCGGAGGCTGGAAACACCATATATTTT	CASSLDRAEAGNTIYF
TRBV27	NA	TRBJ2-1	TRBD1	TGTGCCAGCACCCACAGGGGAGTGCCGTTCTTC	CASTHRGVPFF
TRBV6-5	NA	TRBJ2-1	NA	TGTGCCAGCACTAAAAAGGGATATTTAATCGATGAGCAGTTCTTC	CASTKKGYLIDEQFF
TRBV7-9	NA	TRBJ2-7	NA	TGTGCCAGCAGCCGGGACGGATACGAGCAGTACTTC	CASSRDGYEQYF
TRBV18	NA	TRBJ1-3	NA	TGTGCCAGCTCAGATATGGACTATGAGGGAAACACCATATATTTT	CASSDMDYEGNTIYF
TRBV7-9	NA	TRBJ1-1	NA	TGTGCCAGCAGCTTAAGGAGGCTTATGAACACTGAAGCTTTCTTT	CASSLRRLMNTEAFF
TRBV28	NA	TRBJ2-7	NA	TGTGCCAGTTCCGAGGGGCTTTCCTACGAGCAGTACTTC	CASSEGLSYEQYF